The source of this TCR beta chain is a study of CD8+ T cells in alopecia areata. On the study more broadly: Each of the treated patients was given oral tofacitinib, 5 to 10 mg twice daily, for moderate-to-severe alopecia areata. Study findings and constraints: Tofacitinib significantly decreased scalp clonality and expanded CD8+ clones among top 100. There were many expanded lesional clones persisting in scalp and blood during tofacitinib.

As for treatment: oral pan-JAK inhibitor, 5-10 mg twice daily. Sequencing templates came from extracted RNA that was reverse transcribed into cDNA. Method: immunoSEQ multiplex PCR; TCRdb's copy keeps in-frame clones and lacks some. The table shows about 180,000 clones, with roughly 63% occurring only once. The CDR3 has 14 residues. Between the trimmed V and J ends, which lost 4 bases and 2 bases, there was a span of 13 bases. From germline, CDR1 is SQVTM and CDR2 ANQGSEA. This clone showed up just a few times. As yet, its antigen is unknown. The receptor comes from a human donor with alopecia areata. The chain joins TRBV29-1 to TRBJ2-3, with D perhaps TRBD1 (5 bases). Sequencing was performed on CD4+ T cells sorted from blood, taken at approximately week 60, from a patient treated with tofacitinib. The CDR3 protein is CSVVVQGSTDTQYF. Written as DNA, the CDR3 is TGCAGCGTTGTGGTCCAGGGCTCCACAGATACGCAGTATTTT.